These 16 T cell receptor beta chains came from one sample sequenced in a study of blood T cell repertoires in COVID-19 (dated by TCRdb to 2019 to 2021). Library preparation used the immunoSEQ multiplex PCR assay. TCRdb provides this immuneACCESS table in a form limited to in-frame rearrangements. Some clones are lacking; in checked studies, under half of them reflect an unresolved V gene, and why the rest are absent is not known. For this sample the table gives around 130,000 clones, of which 82% were detected only once. The top ten hold roughly 4% of the sample. Material for sequencing was peripheral blood. Source of these receptors: an elderly woman with acute or convalescent COVID-19.

This rearrangement joins TRBV9 to TRBJ1-1; D may be TRBD1 (5 bases). Trimming removed 5 bases from V and 4 bases from J, with 15 bases in between. From germline, CDR1 is SGDLS and CDR2 YYNGEE. This CDR3 is built from 14 residues. The CDR3 spells CASRRGAGSTEAFF. CDR3 nucleotide sequence: TGTGCCAGCAGACGAGGAGCAGGGTCCACTGAAGCTTTCTTT.

The V call is TRBV5-4, the J call TRBJ2-7; TRBD2 is a possible D gene (5 bases). V gave up 4 bases and J gave up 0 bases, with 14 bases separating them. Germline CDR1 SGHNT, CDR2 YYREEE (reference sequence). This CDR3 comprises 15 residues. The CDR3 is CASSRTSGTSYEQYF. The CDR3 nucleotides read TGTGCCAGCAGCCGCACTTCGGGAACCTCCTACGAGCAGTACTTC.

This clone has only one observation. The chain couples TRBV7-2 to TRBJ2-5, with 9 positions matching TRBD2. The J segment lost 6 bases and the V segment lost 4 bases, leaving 9 bases of the junction unmatched. Germline V CDR1 and CDR2: SGHTA, FQGNSA. This CDR3 contains 15 residues. The CDR3 bases are TGTGCCAGCAGCTCCCACCTAGGACTAGCGAAGACCCAGTACTTC. Its translation: CASSSHLGLAKTQYF.

This chain links TRBV30 with TRBJ2-2; D is perhaps TRBD1 (6 bases). Looked up from germline, CDR1 is GTSNPN and CDR2 is SVGIG (reference sequence). This CDR3 is built from 13 residues. Trimming cost V 2 bases and J 4 bases, with 8 bases left between them. The CDR3, as DNA: TGTGCCTGGAGTTTACAGGGCACCGGGGAGCTGTTTTTT. Its translation: CAWSLQGTGELFF.

This chain joins TRBV13 and TRBJ1-6; 8 nucleotides align to TRBD1. This CDR3 has 14 residues. Unmatched junction bases numbered 5, after V lost 5 bases and J lost 8 bases. CDR1 is PRHDT and CDR2 is FYEKMQ in the germline V gene (reference sequence). CDR3 coding DNA: TGTGCCAGCAGCAACGGACAGGGCCATTCACCCCTCCACTTT. Amino acid sequence: CASSNGQGHSPLHF.

This clone was detected a few times. The chain employs TRBV7-9 and TRBJ1-6, with a weak D call TRBD1 (6 bases). This CDR3 is 15 amino acids long. Germline V gives CDR1 SEHNR, CDR2 FQNEAQ (reference sequence). V lost 5 bases and J lost 9, with 17 bases in between. DNA of the CDR3: TGTGCCAGCAGCATACGGGACATGTCAAGTTCACCCCTCCACTTT. Residues: CASSIRDMSSSPLHF.

This sequence joins TRBV24-1 and TRBJ2-3; 11 positions match TRBD2. With V trimmed by 2 bases and J by 5 bases, 8 bases remained unmatched. Per the germline V gene, CDR1 is KGHDR and CDR2 is SFDVKD. The CDR3 spans 17 residues. The CDR3 DNA reads TGTGCCACCAGTGATTCACGTAGCGGGGGGGCCTTAGATACGCAGTATTTT. Encoded protein: CATSDSRSGGALDTQYF.

This clone was found a few times. The chain is built from TRBV5-4 and TRBJ1-2; tentatively, D is TRBD1 (6 bases). The CDR3 covers 11 residues. CDR1 and CDR2 (germline): SGHNT, YYREEE (reference sequence). Trimming removed 4 bases at V and 8 bases at J, with 9 bases between. CDR3 sequence reads: CASSTGYGYTF. The CDR3 DNA reads TGTGCCAGCAGCACAGGGTACGGCTACACCTTC.

The chain links TRBV10-2 to TRBJ1-2; D not resolved. Germline-derived CDR1 and CDR2 are WSHSY and SAAADI. V dropped 4 bases and J dropped 4 bases, with 19 bases sitting between them. This CDR3 is built from 16 residues. The CDR3 region is CASSGAEGIEGYGYTF. In DNA, the CDR3 is TGCGCCAGCAGTGGGGCAGAAGGCATAGAAGGCTATGGCTACACCTTC.

The V and J genes are TRBV29-1 and TRBJ1-1, with 7 bases identical to TRBD1. From germline, CDR1 is SQVTM and CDR2 ANQGSEA. The CDR3 is 12 residues long. V lost 8 bases and J lost 3; bases outside the gene matches: 6. The CDR3 bases are TGCAGCTTATCAGGGGGTGACACTGAAGCTTTCTTT. It is translated as CSLSGGDTEAFF.

This rearrangement joins TRBV3-1 (or the pseudogene TRBV3-2) to TRBJ2-1, with D tentatively TRBD2 (7 bases). In germline, CDR1 is LGHDT, CDR2 YNNKEL (reference sequence). The CDR3 covers 17 residues. Trimming stripped 0 bases from V and 8 bases from J, with 20 bases between. In DNA, the CDR3 is TGTGCCAGCAGCCAAGATACCCGCGGGACCGGGGGGCATGAGCAGTTCTTC. Residues: CASSQDTRGTGGHEQFF.

The J gene is TRBJ1-5, the V gene TRBV27; 8 bases agree with TRBD1. The CDR3 runs to 15 residues. Germline-derived CDR1 and CDR2 are MNHEY and SMNVEV (reference sequence). The junction had 0 bases not matched to a gene; V was cut back by 0 bases and J by 2 bases. The CDR3 nucleotides are TGTGCCAGCAGTTTATCGGGACAGGGCAATCAGCCCCAGCATTTT. This translates into CASSLSGQGNQPQHF.

J is TRBJ2-4 and V is TRBV3-1 (or the pseudogene TRBV3-2); 9 nucleotides match TRBD1. Germline CDR1 and CDR2: LGHDT and YNNKEL (reference sequence). The V segment lost 4 bases and the J segment 15 bases; nucleotides outside the gene matches: 10. The CDR3 has 13 amino acids. The CDR3 DNA reads as TGTGCCAGCAGCCTAGAGGACAGGGGCCTTAGGTACTTC. It codes for CASSLEDRGLRYF.

The rearrangement uses TRBV30 and TRBJ2-1; TRBD1 might be the D (6 bases). The CDR3 extends over 13 amino acids. V lost 0 bases and J lost 12, with 15 bases in between. Germline V lookup: CDR1 GTSNPN, CDR2 SVGIG (reference sequence). The CDR3 DNA reads as TGTGCCTGGAGTGTAACTAGGGGGAGTGGGCAGTTCTTC. Protein: CAWSVTRGSGQFF.

V is TRBV15 and J is TRBJ1-3; D call uncertain. The CDR3 length is 15 residues. CDR1 and CDR2 (germline): LNHNV, YYDKDF (reference sequence). Trimming stripped 1 base from V and 0 bases from J, with 7 bases between. The CDR3 DNA sequence: TGTGCCACCAGCAGAGGGACTGACTCTGGAAACACCATATATTTT. Amino acids: CATSRGTDSGNTIYF.

The chain has TRBV5-4 and TRBJ2-5; possible D gene TRBD2, 5 bases. CDR1 SGHNT and CDR2 YYREEE come from the germline V gene (reference sequence). V lost 4 bases to trimming and J lost 4 bases, with 20 bases between them. This CDR3 is built from 16 residues. The CDR3 loop reads CASSKELGSAGETQYF. In nucleotides, the CDR3 is TGTGCCAGCAGCAAAGAACTAGGGTCCGCCGGAGAGACCCAGTACTTC.